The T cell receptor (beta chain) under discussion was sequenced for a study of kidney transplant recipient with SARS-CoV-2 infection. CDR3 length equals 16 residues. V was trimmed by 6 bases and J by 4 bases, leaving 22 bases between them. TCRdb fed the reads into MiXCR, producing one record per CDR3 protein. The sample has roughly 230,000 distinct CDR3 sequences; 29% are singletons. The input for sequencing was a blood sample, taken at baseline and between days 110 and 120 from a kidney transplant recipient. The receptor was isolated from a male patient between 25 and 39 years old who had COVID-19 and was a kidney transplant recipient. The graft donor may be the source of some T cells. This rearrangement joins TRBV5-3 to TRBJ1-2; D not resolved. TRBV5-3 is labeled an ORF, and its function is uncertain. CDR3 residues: CARKATVVRKTYGYTF. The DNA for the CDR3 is TGTGCCAGAAAAGCAACAGTGGTGAGAAAGACCTATGGCTACACCTTC.